The 25 T cell receptor beta chains in this list originate from one sample, sequenced in a study of vaccination and CD4 T cells after COVID-19. As for treatment: approximately 11-day PBMC culture with coronavirus spike peptide pools or control peptides (ViraFEST assay). An Oncomine TCR Beta short-read assay was used to sequence the DNA from cultured CD4+ T cells. Each CDR3 protein gets one entry after TCRdb re-called the PCR reads with MiXCR. The sample has approximately 13,000 distinct CDR3 sequences; around half are singletons. These receptors' targets are unknown. Sequencing was done on a sample of CD4+ T cells from blood, cultured in vitro. The receptors stem from a human donor who had recovered from COVID-19.

The chain couples TRBV7-9 to TRBJ1-2; 10 bases agree with TRBD1. The CDR3 extends over 14 amino acids. V was clipped by 0 bases and J by 8 bases; unmatched bases: 3. Per the germline V gene, CDR1 is SEHNR and CDR2 is FQNEAQ (reference sequence). The CDR3 spells CASSLAGTGDGYTF. The CDR3 nucleotides read TGTGCCAGCAGCTTAGCCGGGACAGGGGACGGCTACACCTTC.

V is TRBV7-2 and J is TRBJ1-2, with TRBD1 matching 8 bases. The V and J ends lost 1 base and 5 bases, in that order; junction bases with no gene match: 6. CDR1 is SGHTA and CDR2 is FQGNSA in the germline V gene. CDR3 length equals 15 residues. For the CDR3, the DNA is TGTGCCAGCAGCTTAGGCAGGGGGCTCACGTATGGCTACACCTTC. It yields the protein CASSLGRGLTYGYTF.

The chain has TRBV20-1 and TRBJ2-1; D is uncertain. The germline gives CDR1 DFQATT, CDR2 SNEGSKA (reference sequence). The V gene lost 3 bases and the J gene lost 7 bases, with 16 bases spanning the gap. The CDR3 totals 14 residues. The CDR3 sequence: CSASPAMVGNEQFF. DNA of the CDR3: TGCAGTGCTAGCCCCGCGATGGTCGGGAATGAGCAGTTCTTC.

A few counts support this clonotype. The rearrangement joins TRBV28 to TRBJ2-5; D remains ambiguous. With 6 bases removed from V and 1 base from J, the gap between germline ends came to 6 bases. The germline V gene has CDR1 MDHEN and CDR2 SYDVKM. The CDR3 has 12 amino acids. CDR3 nucleotide sequence: TGTGCCAGCAGGACCTTCCAAGAGACCCAGTACTTC. This sequence encodes CASRTFQETQYF.

The chain links TRBV14 to TRBJ1-2; possible D gene TRBD1, 6 bases. Germline lookup yields CDR1 SGHDN and CDR2 FVKESK. This CDR3 has 16 amino acids. V dropped 0 bases and J dropped 4 bases, with 15 bases sitting between them. The CDR3 here is CASSQDRGGSSYGYTF. The CDR3 DNA reads as TGTGCCAGCAGCCAAGATCGGGGGGGCAGCAGCTATGGCTACACCTTC.

This chain joins TRBV4-1 and TRBJ1-2; possible D gene TRBD1, 5 bases. This CDR3 has 16 amino acids. V lost 0 bases to trimming and J lost 0 bases, with 11 bases between them. The germline V gene encodes CDR1 MGHRA and CDR2 YSYEKL. The CDR3 sequence: CASSQDWGRANYGYTF. The CDR3, as DNA: TGCGCCAGCAGCCAAGATTGGGGGAGGGCTAACTATGGCTACACCTTC.

The chain is built from TRBV24-1 and TRBJ2-3; 11 bases align to TRBD2. Trimming at V came to 4 bases and at J to 5 bases, leaving 13 bases not matched to a gene. This CDR3 is 18 amino acids long. The germline V gene encodes CDR1 KGHDR and CDR2 SFDVKD. The DNA for the CDR3 is TGTGCCACCAGTGACTCCCCTAGGTGGCTAGCGGGGGGAGATACGCAGTATTTT. Its translation: CATSDSPRWLAGGDTQYF.

This clonotype was counted a single time. V usage is TRBV19 and J usage is TRBJ2-4, with D tentatively TRBD1 or TRBD2 (6 bases each). Germline-derived CDR1 and CDR2 are LNHDA and SQIVND (reference sequence). V lost 5 bases and J lost 3, with 17 bases in between. The CDR3 consists of 16 residues. The CDR3 is CASSRWTGANKNIQYF. DNA for the CDR3: TGTGCCAGTAGTCGCTGGACGGGGGCAAACAAAAACATTCAGTACTTC.

In DNA, the CDR3 is TGCGCCAGCAGCTTGGATGGCCAGAGTCTACTTGAAGCTTTCTTT. This gives the protein CASSLDGQSLLEAFF. The chain combines TRBV5-1 with TRBJ1-1, with D unresolved. V shed 0 bases and J shed 7 bases, with 16 bases lying between them. Germline V gene data show CDR1 as SGHRS and CDR2 as YFSETQ. There are 15 residues in the CDR3.

The chain couples TRBV18 to TRBJ1-6, with D tentatively TRBD1 (6 bases). CDR3 length: 14 residues. Per germline, CDR1 KGHSH and CDR2 LQKENI. With 2 bases removed from V and 5 bases from J, the gap between germline ends came to 7 bases. CDR3 amino acids: CASSPRTDNSPLHF. In DNA form, the CDR3 reads TGTGCCAGCTCACCAAGGACAGATAATTCACCCCTCCACTTT.

The rearrangement links TRBV10-1 to TRBJ2-2, with D tentatively TRBD2 (6 bases). CDR1 and CDR2 from the germline V gene are WNHNN and SYGVQD (reference sequence). Trimming shortened V by 2 bases and J by 1 base, and 8 bases separated the two germline ends. This CDR3 is 15 amino acids long. CDR3 nucleotide sequence: TGCGCCAGCAGTGAGGGAGGGAGGAACACCGGGGAGCTGTTTTTT. Protein: CASSEGGRNTGELFF.

In this sample, this clonotype turned up a few times. The chain joins TRBV6-1 to TRBJ1-2, with TRBD1 matching over 7 bases. Germline V gene lookup returns CDR1 MNHNS and CDR2 SASEGT. Unmatched junction bases numbered 6, after V lost 11 bases and J lost 6 bases. The CDR3 is made up of 11 amino acids. Here the CDR3 DNA reads TGTGCCGCCAGCAGGGGGAATGGCTACACCTTC. It translates to CAASRGNGYTF.

The J gene is TRBJ1-5, the V gene TRBV19, with 11 bases matching TRBD1. The germline gives CDR1 LNHDA, CDR2 SQIVND (reference sequence). The J segment lost 6 bases and the V segment lost 9 bases, leaving 4 bases of the junction unmatched. The CDR3 has 13 amino acids. The CDR3, as DNA: TGTGCCAGCCAGGACAGGGGGCGTCAGCCCCAGCATTTT. Encoded protein: CASQDRGRQPQHF. Filled out from reference TRBV19 and TRBJ1-5, the complete variable domain reads DGGITQSPKYLFRKEGQNVTLSCEQNLNHDAMYWYRQDPGQGLRLIYYSQIVNDFQKGDIAEGYSVSREKKESFPLTVTSAQKNPTAFYLCASQDRGRQPQHFGDGTRLSIL.

The V call is TRBV18, the J call TRBJ2-2; D might be TRBD1 or TRBD2, each matching 6 bases. With 2 bases removed from V and 6 bases from J, the gap between germline ends came to 19 bases. Germline CDR1 is KGHSH and CDR2 is LQKENI. This CDR3 contains 17 residues. In DNA form, the CDR3 reads TGTGCCAGCTCACCATCTGGACGGAGGGGGGACGCCGGGGAGCTGTTTTTT. Translation: CASSPSGRRGDAGELFF.

J is TRBJ1-6 and V is TRBV6-1; no clear D gene. Looked up from germline, CDR1 is MNHNS and CDR2 is SASEGT. V was clipped by 6 bases and J by 7 bases, with 13 bases between them. CDR3 length equals 14 residues. CDR3 bases: TGTGCCAGCAGAGACACTGTCGGGAATTCACCCCTCCACTTT. Translation: CASRDTVGNSPLHF.

This clonotype was detected a few times. V and J are TRBV6-5 and TRBJ2-2; TRBD1 matches 8 bases. The CDR3 is made up of 16 amino acids. CDR1 MNHEY and CDR2 SVGAGI come from the germline V gene. V was clipped by 0 bases and J by 4 bases; unmatched bases: 4. The CDR3 spells CASSYSPDRATGELFF. CDR3 in DNA: TGTGCCAGCAGTTACTCGCCGGACAGGGCCACCGGGGAGCTGTTTTTT.

This clonotype has just a few counts. This chain uses TRBV20-1 with TRBJ1-5; a possible D gene is TRBD1 (5 bases). The CDR3 sequence is 15 residues long. V was cut by 7 bases and J by 6 bases, with 22 bases left in between. Germline CDR1 DFQATT, CDR2 SNEGSKA (reference sequence). In DNA form, the CDR3 reads TGCAGTGTCACAATACCGGGACCTTACAGTCAGCCCCAGCATTTT. Amino acid sequence: CSVTIPGPYSQPQHF.

V and J are TRBV24-1 and TRBJ2-3; D not certain. This CDR3 contains 11 residues. CDR1 is KGHDR and CDR2 is SFDVKD in the germline V gene. V dropped 9 bases and J dropped 0 bases, with 3 bases sitting between them. DNA of the CDR3: TGTGCCACCGCTAGCACAGATACGCAGTATTTT. It specifies CATASTDTQYF.

This clonotype was seen only a few times. V usage is TRBV7-2 and J usage is TRBJ2-2; 7 nucleotides agree with TRBD1. The V gene's germline CDR1 is SGHTA and CDR2 FQGNSA. The CDR3 totals 15 residues. V trimming: 5 bases; J trimming: 4 bases; junction bases outside the gene matches: 7. CDR3 coding DNA: TGTGCCAGCAGCCATCGACAGGGCACCACCGGGGAGCTGTTTTTT. It codes for CASSHRQGTTGELFF.

By proportion, this clonotype is medium-sized. This sequence joins TRBV2 and TRBJ2-1; D gene uncertain. Per germline, CDR1 SNHLY and CDR2 FYNNEI. Trimming took 6 bases from V and 2 from J, leaving 11 bases between them. The CDR3 consists of 14 residues. The CDR3 sequence is CASRAGDTYNEQFF. The DNA of the CDR3 is TGTGCCAGCAGGGCAGGCGACACCTACAATGAGCAGTTCTTC. The full variable domain, its missing parts supplied by reference TRBV2 and TRBJ2-1, is EPEVTQTPSHQVTQMGQEVILRCVPISNHLYFYWYRQILGQKVEFLVSFYNNEISEKSEIFDDQFSVERPDGSNFTLKIRSTKLEDSAMYFCASRAGDTYNEQFFGPGTRLTVL.

The chain uses TRBV5-1 and TRBJ2-1, with 12 bases lining up with TRBD2. After removal of 0 bases from V and 8 bases from J, the junction contained 3 bases not matched to a gene. Germline lookup yields CDR1 SGHRS and CDR2 YFSETQ. The CDR3 length is 15 residues. The CDR3 DNA sequence: TGCGCCAGCAGCTTGGGAAGACTAGCGGGGGATGAGCAGTTCTTC. Its translation: CASSLGRLAGDEQFF.

This clonotype was observed a handful of times. This chain uses TRBV20-1 with TRBJ2-3; D is unresolved. The length of the CDR3 is 13 residues. In germline, CDR1 is DFQATT, CDR2 SNEGSKA (reference sequence). The germline V and J ends were trimmed by 4 bases and 0 bases, with 8 bases remaining between them. This CDR3 reads CSAIPGSTDTQYF. The CDR3 DNA reads as TGCAGTGCTATCCCCGGTAGCACAGATACGCAGTATTTT.

The rearrangement joins TRBV5-1 to TRBJ2-3; no clear D. The CDR3 has 15 amino acids. CDR1 and CDR2 from the germline V gene are SGHRS and YFSETQ. Trimming removed 7 bases from V and 2 bases from J, with 17 bases in between. In DNA, the CDR3 is TGCGCCAGCTCCCTTGGGCGTTCTAACACAGATACGCAGTATTTT. Translating gives CASSLGRSNTDTQYF.

This clonotype was observed a few times. The chain has TRBV28 and TRBJ1-2, with a weak D call TRBD1 (5 bases). The CDR3 is 14 residues long. Germline CDR1 reads MDHEN; CDR2 reads SYDVKM. V lost 6 bases and J lost 4, with 15 bases in between. The CDR3 DNA reads as TGTGCCAGCAGCTTAGGAAGGGGTAGCTATGGCTACACCTTC. Translated: CASSLGRGSYGYTF.

This clonotype has just one count. The J gene is TRBJ2-7, the V gene TRBV24-1; 12 bases fit TRBD1. Losses at the gene ends were 4 bases for V and 2 bases for J; bases not matched to a gene: 2. The CDR3 extends over 15 amino acids. From germline, CDR1 is KGHDR and CDR2 SFDVKD. CDR3 DNA: TGTGCCACCAGTGACCGGGACAGGGGGCCCTACGAGCAGTACTTC. Its protein product is CATSDRDRGPYEQYF.